A selection of T cell receptor beta chains follows, all from one sample in a study of blood T cells in healthy people across ages. One entry per CDR3 protein results from TCRdb running MiXCR on the 5' RACE reads. The table includes hundreds of thousands of distinct CDR3 sequences, approximately 44% detected once. The sequencing input was blood. Source of these receptors: a man between 60 and 70 years old in good health. CDR3s include the opening cysteine and the closing phenylalanine or tryptophan. D genes are given only for firm matches. Clone sizes are given selectively: once, few, many, or a class where the clone is expanded.

J gene,CDR3 length,V gene,D gene,clone size,CDR3 DNA,CDR3 protein
TRBJ1-2,14,TRBV9,NA,few,TGTGCCAGCAGCCCCACGGCGCCTAACTATGGCTACACCTTC,CASSPTAPNYGYTF
TRBJ2-7,17,TRBV20-1,NA,NA,TGCAGTGCCCCGGGTGAGGGGGAGGGGGCTCACTCCTACGAGCAGTACTTC,CSAPGEGEGAHSYEQYF
TRBJ1-5,14,TRBV4-1,NA,few,TGCGCCAGCAGCCAACTTATAAGCAATCAGCCCCAGCATTTT,CASSQLISNQPQHF
TRBJ1-2,13,TRBV2,TRBD1,NA,TGTGCCAGCAGTAAACAGGGGAGGGCTGGCTACACCTTC,CASSKQGRAGYTF
TRBJ2-3,15,TRBV14,NA,NA,TGTGCCAGCAGCCAGTGGGGGCAGCGCACAGATACGCAGTATTTT,CASSQWGQRTDTQYF
TRBJ2-7,17,TRBV7-8,NA,few,TGTGCCAGCAGCTCAGTTTTGACGGGATCCCCCGCGAGCGAGCAGTACTTC,CASSSVLTGSPASEQYF
TRBJ2-4,15,TRBV20-1,NA,NA,TGCAGTGCTCCAGGCGGCGGCGTAGCCAAAAACATTCAGTACTTC,CSAPGGGVAKNIQYF
TRBJ2-2,14,TRBV29-1,NA,NA,TGCAGCGTGGGGAGGGGGCTGAGCACCGGGGAGCTGTTTTTT,CSVGRGLSTGELFF
TRBJ2-3,17,TRBV20-1,TRBD1,NA,TGCAGTGCTGACCCTAACGCCGGGACAGGGGGCGTCGATACGCAGTATTTT,CSADPNAGTGGVDTQYF
TRBJ2-2,16,TRBV4-3,TRBD2,NA,TGCGCCAGCAGCCAGACTAGCGGGGGGTGGACCGGGGAGCTGTTTTTT,CASSQTSGGWTGELFF
TRBJ2-1,14,TRBV29-1,TRBD1,once,TGCAGCGTGCTTGGGACAGGGGTCACCTACGAGCAGTTCTTC,CSVLGTGVTYEQFF
TRBJ2-5,15,TRBV20-1,NA,few,TGCAGTGCTAGAGATCCCACAGGTTCCAAAGAGACCCAGTACTTC,CSARDPTGSKETQYF
TRBJ1-1,14,TRBV3-1,NA,many,TGTGCCAGCAGCCAAGGAGTGATGAACACTGAAGCTTTCTTT,CASSQGVMNTEAFF
TRBJ1-2,17,TRBV3-1,NA,NA,TGTGCCAGCAGCCAAGATCGAGAACAGCTTTCTAACTATGGCTACACCTTC,CASSQDREQLSNYGYTF
TRBJ2-3,15,TRBV9,NA,few,TGTGCCAGCAGCGTAGTCTCGGGGGGCACAGATACGCAGTATTTT,CASSVVSGGTDTQYF
TRBJ1-1,15,TRBV6-1,NA,NA,TGTGCCAGCAGTGAAATCCCAAGGTCGAACACTGAAGCTTTCTTT,CASSEIPRSNTEAFF
TRBJ2-1,13,TRBV28,NA,few,TGTGCCAGCAGTAGCAGGGGGGACAATGAGCAGTTCTTC,CASSSRGDNEQFF
TRBJ1-5,14,TRBV7-8,NA,NA,TGTGCCAGCACGGAGGGGAACGACAATCAGCCCCAGCATTTT,CASTEGNDNQPQHF
TRBJ1-2,13,TRBV28,NA,NA,TGTGCCAGCAGTTTTTCCGGGGGCCAACGTTACACCTTC,CASSFSGGQRYTF
TRBJ1-6,15,TRBV3-1,TRBD1,NA,TGTGCCAGCAGCCAACCCGGGACAGTGGGGTCACCCCTCCACTTT,CASSQPGTVGSPLHF
TRBJ1-2,11,TRBV29-1,NA,few,TGCAGCGTTGAATCTAACTATGGCTACACCTTC,CSVESNYGYTF
TRBJ2-7,13,TRBV3-1,TRBD1,many,TGTGCCAGCAGCCCCGGGACAGGGGACGAGCAGTACTTC,CASSPGTGDEQYF
TRBJ2-7,14,TRBV6-1,NA,NA,TGTGCCAGCAGACTACAGGGAATTGGCTACGAGCAGTACTTC,CASRLQGIGYEQYF
TRBJ1-2,17,TRBV14,NA,NA,TGTGCCAGCAGCCACATACCCAGGACGCTCAAACTGGATGGCTACACCTTC,CASSHIPRTLKLDGYTF
TRBJ2-7,12,TRBV12-3/TRBV12-4,NA,many,TGTGCCAGCAGCTTGGGGTTCTACGAGCAGTACTTC,CASSLGFYEQYF
TRBJ1-6,12,TRBV20-1,NA,few,TGCAGTGGCTTGGGGGTCAATTCACCCCTCCACTTT,CSGLGVNSPLHF
TRBJ1-2,14,TRBV6-5,TRBD1,NA,TGTGCCAGCAGTTTCAGGGGGCCAAACTATGGCTACACCTTC,CASSFRGPNYGYTF
TRBJ2-4,17,TRBV5-6,TRBD2,few,TGTGCCAGCAGGGAATTAGTTGCGGGGGGGCCCAAAAACATTCAGTACTTC,CASRELVAGGPKNIQYF
TRBJ2-3,16,TRBV20-1,TRBD2,NA,TGCAGTGCTAGTTTCCCTAGCGGGGGCGTTACAGATACGCAGTATTTT,CSASFPSGGVTDTQYF
TRBJ2-7,16,TRBV4-3,NA,once,TGCGCCAGCAGCCAAGGGGTTGGGGACACCCTCGACGAGCAGTACTTC,CASSQGVGDTLDEQYF
TRBJ2-3,15,TRBV12-3/TRBV12-4,NA,NA,TGTGCCAGCAGTTCCCGCGGGGCTAGCACAGATACGCAGTATTTT,CASSSRGASTDTQYF
TRBJ1-1,15,TRBV5-1,TRBD1,NA,TGCGCCAGCAGCTTGGGCGACAGGGACCGAACTGAAGCTTTCTTT,CASSLGDRDRTEAFF
TRBJ2-5,18,TRBV5-1,TRBD2,few,TGCGCCAGCAGCTTGGATCTAGCGGGGGGCGTTATCCAAGAGACCCAGTACTTC,CASSLDLAGGVIQETQYF
TRBJ2-2,15,TRBV20-1,TRBD2,NA,TGCAGTGCTATACGACCGGGACTAGCATCCGGGGAGCTGTTTTTT,CSAIRPGLASGELFF
TRBJ2-7,14,TRBV11-2,NA,few,TGTGCCAGCAGAAGCGGATACGGACATACCGAGCAGTACTTC,CASRSGYGHTEQYF
TRBJ2-5,14,TRBV11-3,NA,many,TGTGCCAGCAGCTTAGAAGGGGTACGAGAGACCCAGTACTTC,CASSLEGVRETQYF
TRBJ2-3,14,TRBV29-1,NA,NA,TGCAGCGTTGCGGGGTCGTCTAGCACAGATACGCAGTATTTT,CSVAGSSSTDTQYF
TRBJ2-5,17,TRBV9,TRBD1,NA,TGTGCCAGCAGCGTAGACGGGACAGGGGGCATGGTAAAGACCCAGTACTTC,CASSVDGTGGMVKTQYF
TRBJ2-3,16,TRBV7-2,NA,once,TGTGCCAGCAGCTTATTGGGGACCACTAGCACAGATACGCAGTATTTT,CASSLLGTTSTDTQYF
TRBJ1-1,14,TRBV20-1,NA,NA,TGCAGTGCTCCGGGGGGTTATTTGAACACTGAAGCTTTCTTT,CSAPGGYLNTEAFF
TRBJ2-1,15,TRBV20-1,TRBD2,NA,TGCAGTGCTAGATGGGCGGGGGGGCGAGGCAATGAGCAGTTCTTC,CSARWAGGRGNEQFF
TRBJ2-5,12,TRBV12-3/TRBV12-4,NA,NA,TGTGCCAGCAGTCCCGGGCCTTTTTCCCAGTACTTC,CASSPGPFSQYF